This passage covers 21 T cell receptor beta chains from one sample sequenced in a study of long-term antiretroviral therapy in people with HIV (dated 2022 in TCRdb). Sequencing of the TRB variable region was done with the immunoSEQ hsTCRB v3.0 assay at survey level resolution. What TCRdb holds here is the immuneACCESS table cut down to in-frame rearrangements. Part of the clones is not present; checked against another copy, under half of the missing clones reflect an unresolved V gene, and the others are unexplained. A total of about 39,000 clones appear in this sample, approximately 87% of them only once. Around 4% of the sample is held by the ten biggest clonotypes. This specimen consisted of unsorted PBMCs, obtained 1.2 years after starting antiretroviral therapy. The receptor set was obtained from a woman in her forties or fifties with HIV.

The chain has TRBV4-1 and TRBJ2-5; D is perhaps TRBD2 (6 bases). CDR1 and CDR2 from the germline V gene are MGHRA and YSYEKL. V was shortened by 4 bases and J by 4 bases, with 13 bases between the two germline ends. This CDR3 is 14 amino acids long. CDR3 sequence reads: CASSREERGETQYF. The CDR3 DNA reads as TGCGCCAGCAGCCGGGAGGAGAGGGGAGAGACCCAGTACTTC.

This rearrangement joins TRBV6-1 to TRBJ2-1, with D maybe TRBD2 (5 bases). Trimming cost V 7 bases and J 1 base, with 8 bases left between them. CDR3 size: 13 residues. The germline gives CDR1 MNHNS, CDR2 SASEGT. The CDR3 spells CASNPGSYNEQFF. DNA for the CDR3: TGTGCCAGCAACCCGGGATCCTACAATGAGCAGTTCTTC.

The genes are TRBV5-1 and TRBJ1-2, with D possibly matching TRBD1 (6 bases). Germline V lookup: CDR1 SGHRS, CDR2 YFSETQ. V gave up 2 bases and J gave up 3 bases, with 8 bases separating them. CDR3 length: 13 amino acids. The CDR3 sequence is CASSFAGDYGYTF. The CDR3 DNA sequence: TGCGCCAGCAGCTTCGCAGGGGACTATGGCTACACCTTC.

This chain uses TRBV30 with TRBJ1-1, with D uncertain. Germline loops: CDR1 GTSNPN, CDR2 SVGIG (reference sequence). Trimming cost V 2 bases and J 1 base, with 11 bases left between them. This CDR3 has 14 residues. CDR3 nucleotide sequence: TGTGCCTGGAGTAAGGGCAGTAAGAACACTGAAGCTTTCTTT. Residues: CAWSKGSKNTEAFF.

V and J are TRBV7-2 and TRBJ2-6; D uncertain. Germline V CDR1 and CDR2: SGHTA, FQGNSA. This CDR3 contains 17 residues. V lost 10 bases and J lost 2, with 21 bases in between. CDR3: CATPNEGRQAGANVLTF. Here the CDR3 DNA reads TGTGCCACCCCCAATGAAGGCAGGCAGGCTGGGGCCAACGTCCTGACTTTC.

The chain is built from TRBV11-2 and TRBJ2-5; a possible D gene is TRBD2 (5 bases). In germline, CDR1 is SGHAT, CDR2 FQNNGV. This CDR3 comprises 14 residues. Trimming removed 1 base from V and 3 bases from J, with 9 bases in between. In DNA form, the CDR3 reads TGTGCCAGCAGCTTAGCGGGGAACAAAGAGACCCAGTACTTC. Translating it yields CASSLAGNKETQYF.

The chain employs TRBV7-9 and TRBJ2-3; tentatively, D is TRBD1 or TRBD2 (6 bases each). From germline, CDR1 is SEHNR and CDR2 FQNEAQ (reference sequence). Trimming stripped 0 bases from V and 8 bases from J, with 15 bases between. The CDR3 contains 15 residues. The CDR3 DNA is TGTGCCAGCAGCTTAGCGGAAGGGGGGTGGGGTACGCAGTATTTT. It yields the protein CASSLAEGGWGTQYF.

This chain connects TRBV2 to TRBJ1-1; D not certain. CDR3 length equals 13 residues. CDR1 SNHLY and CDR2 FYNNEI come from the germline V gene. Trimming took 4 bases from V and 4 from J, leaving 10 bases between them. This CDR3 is CASSGVLGTEAFF. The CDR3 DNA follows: TGTGCCAGCAGTGGGGTACTGGGCACTGAAGCTTTCTTT.

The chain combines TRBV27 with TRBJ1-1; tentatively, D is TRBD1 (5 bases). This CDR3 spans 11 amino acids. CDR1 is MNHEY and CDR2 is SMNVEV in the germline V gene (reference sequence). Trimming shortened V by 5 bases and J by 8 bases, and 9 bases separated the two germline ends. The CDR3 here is CASSSRQEAFF. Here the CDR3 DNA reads TGTGCCAGCAGTAGCCGACAGGAAGCTTTCTTT.

The CDR3 spells CASSYPHQAGLGGYTF. The CDR3 nucleotides read TGTGCCAGCAGTTACCCCCACCAGGCGGGGCTCGGCGGCTACACCTTC. V gene TRBV6-6 combines with J gene TRBJ1-2; possible D gene TRBD1, 5 bases. V shed 2 bases and J shed 8 bases, with 21 bases lying between them. The CDR3 length is 16 residues. Germline lookup yields CDR1 MNHNY and CDR2 SVGAGI (reference sequence).

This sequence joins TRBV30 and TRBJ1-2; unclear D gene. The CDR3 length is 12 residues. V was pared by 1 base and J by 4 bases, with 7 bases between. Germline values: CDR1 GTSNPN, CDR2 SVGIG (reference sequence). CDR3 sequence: CAWSARVYGYTF. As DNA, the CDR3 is TGTGCCTGGAGTGCTAGGGTCTATGGCTACACCTTC.

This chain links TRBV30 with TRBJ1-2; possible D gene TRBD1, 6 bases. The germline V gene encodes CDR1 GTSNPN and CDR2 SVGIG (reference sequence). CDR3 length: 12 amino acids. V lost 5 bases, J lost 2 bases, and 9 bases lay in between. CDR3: CAWGTGNYGYTF. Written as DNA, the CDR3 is TGTGCCTGGGGAACAGGGAACTATGGCTACACCTTC.

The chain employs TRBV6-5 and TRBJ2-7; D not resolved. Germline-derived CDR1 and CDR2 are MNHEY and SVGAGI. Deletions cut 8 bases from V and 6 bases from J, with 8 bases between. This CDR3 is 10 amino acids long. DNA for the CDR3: TGTGCCAGCGGAAGGATCGAGCAGTACTTC. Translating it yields CASGRIEQYF.

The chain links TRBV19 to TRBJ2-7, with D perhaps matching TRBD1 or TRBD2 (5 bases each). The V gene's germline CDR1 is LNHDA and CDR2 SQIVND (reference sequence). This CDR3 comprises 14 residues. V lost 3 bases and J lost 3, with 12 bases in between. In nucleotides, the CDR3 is TGTGCCAGTAGTATCGGGGCGGAGGTCTACGAGCAGTACTTC. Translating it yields CASSIGAEVYEQYF.

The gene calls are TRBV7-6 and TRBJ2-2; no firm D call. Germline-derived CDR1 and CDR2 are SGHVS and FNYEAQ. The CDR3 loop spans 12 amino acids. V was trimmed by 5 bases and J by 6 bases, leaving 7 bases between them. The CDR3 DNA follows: TGTGCCAGCAGCCCCGAGGCCGGGGAGCTGTTTTTT. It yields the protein CASSPEAGELFF.

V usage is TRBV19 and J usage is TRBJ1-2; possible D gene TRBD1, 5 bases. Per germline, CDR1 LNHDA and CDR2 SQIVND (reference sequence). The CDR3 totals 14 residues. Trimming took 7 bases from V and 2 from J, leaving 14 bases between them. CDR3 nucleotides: TGTGCCAGTACCCCTTCGGGACCGAACTATGGCTACACCTTC. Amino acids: CASTPSGPNYGYTF.

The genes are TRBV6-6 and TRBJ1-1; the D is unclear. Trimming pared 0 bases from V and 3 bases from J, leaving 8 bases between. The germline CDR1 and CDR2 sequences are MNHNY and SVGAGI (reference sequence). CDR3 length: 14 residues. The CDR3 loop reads CASSYSSTYTEAFF. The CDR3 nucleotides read TGTGCCAGCAGTTACTCGAGTACGTACACTGAAGCTTTCTTT.

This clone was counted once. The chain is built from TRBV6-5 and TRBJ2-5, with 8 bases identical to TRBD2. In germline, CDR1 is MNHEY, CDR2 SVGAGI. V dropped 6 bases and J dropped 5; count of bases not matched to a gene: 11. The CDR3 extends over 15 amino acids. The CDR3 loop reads CASRKSGTRGETQYF. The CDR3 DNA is TGTGCCAGCAGAAAATCCGGGACTAGAGGCGAGACCCAGTACTTC.

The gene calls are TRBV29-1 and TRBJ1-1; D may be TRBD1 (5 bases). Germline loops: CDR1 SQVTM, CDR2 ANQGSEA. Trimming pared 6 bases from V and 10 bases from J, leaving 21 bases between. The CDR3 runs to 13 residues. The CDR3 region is CSVRGPTVRVAFF. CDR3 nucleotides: TGCAGCGTCCGGGGCCCGACTGTGAGGGTAGCTTTCTTT. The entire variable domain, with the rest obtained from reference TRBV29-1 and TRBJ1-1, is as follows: SAVISQKPSRDICQRGTSLTIQCQVDSQVTMMFWYRQQPGQSLTLIATANQGSEATYESGFVIDKFPISRPNLTFSTLTVSNMSPEDSSIYLCSVRGPTVRVAFFGQGTRLTVV.

CDR3 sequence reads: CASSSIAGGETQYF. The CDR3 region has the DNA TGTGCCAGCAGCTCAATAGCGGGGGGGGAGACCCAGTACTTC. This sequence joins TRBV7-9 and TRBJ2-5; 11 nucleotides match TRBD2. The CDR3 runs 14 residues. The junction had 3 bases not matched to a gene; V was cut back by 4 bases and J by 5 bases. The germline V gene encodes CDR1 SEHNR and CDR2 FQNEAQ (reference sequence).

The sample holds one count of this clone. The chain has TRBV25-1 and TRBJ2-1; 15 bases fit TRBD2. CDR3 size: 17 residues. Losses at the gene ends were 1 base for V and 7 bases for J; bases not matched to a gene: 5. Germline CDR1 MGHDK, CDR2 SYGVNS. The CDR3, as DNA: TGTGCCAGCAGTGAATGGGGACTAGCGGGGGGCCGGAATGAGCAGTTCTTC. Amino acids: CASSEWGLAGGRNEQFF.